This T cell receptor beta chain was retrieved from a study of identical twins. All of the donors were Caucasians in good health. V was shortened by 8 bases and J by 0 bases, with 16 bases between the two germline ends. Germline values: CDR1 DFQATT, CDR2 SNEGSKA (reference sequence). This CDR3 contains 14 residues. This clonotype was seen more than once but under ten times. The antigen is undetermined. Study-wide results and limits: Zero-insertion findings could be partly confounded by invariant cells (MAIT and iNKT cells).

A universal primer site was added by template switching, and unique molecular identifiers were carried by the cDNA. TCRdb re-called the 5' RACE reads through MiXCR, storing one row per CDR3 protein. The data contain under 350,000 distinct CDR3 sequences, roughly 8.6% of them seen just once; the ten biggest clones take up approximately 6.5%. A further study also used this sample, focusing on yellow fever vaccine responses in identical twins.

What was sequenced was CD8+ T cells sorted from blood. The gene calls are TRBV20-1 and TRBJ1-1; tentatively, D is TRBD1 (6 bases). This receptor was taken from a woman aged 18-30 years in good health. Here the CDR3 reads CSTRDRSMNTEAFF. The CDR3 coding sequence is TGCAGTACCAGAGACAGGAGTATGAACACTGAAGCTTTCTTT.